One sample yielded the 28 T cell receptor beta chains listed below, sequenced in a study of blood T cells in healthy people across ages. The second PCR ran about 6 to 12 cycles with a sample-barcoded 5' primer and J-beta primers. MiXCR, applied by TCRdb to the 5' RACE reads, yields one record per CDR3 protein. The sample shows some 760,000 distinct CDR3 sequences, 25% of them seen only once. These records were also assigned to another study, of T cells of mothers and their children.

The sample was blood. The receptor set was obtained from a boy between 5 and 17 years old in good health.

This clonotype was observed a few times. This chain uses TRBV20-1 with TRBJ2-7; the D gene is possibly TRBD1 (6 bases). Trimming removed 4 bases from V and 2 bases from J, with 12 bases in between. The CDR3 totals 13 residues. Germline V gene sequence: CDR1 DFQATT, CDR2 SNEGSKA (reference sequence). CDR3 amino acids: CSATGQAPYEQYF. CDR3 DNA sequence: TGCAGTGCTACGGGACAAGCTCCCTACGAGCAGTACTTC.

The chain links TRBV7-3 to TRBJ2-1, with TRBD2 matching 9 bases. The junction had 3 bases not matched to a gene; V was cut back by 0 bases and J by 6 bases. CDR1 and CDR2 (germline): SGHTA, FQGTGA. This CDR3 comprises 15 residues. This CDR3 reads CASSLTGLAVNEQFF. CDR3 nucleotides: TGTGCCAGCAGCTTAACGGGACTAGCAGTCAATGAGCAGTTCTTC.

The CDR3 nucleotides are TGTGCCAGCAGCTACCTAGCGGGGGGGTACGATACGCAGTATTTT. Translating gives CASSYLAGGYDTQYF. The V and J genes are TRBV7-2 and TRBJ2-3; 12 bases agree with TRBD2. V gave up 4 bases and J gave up 6 bases; unmatched junction bases: 5. The CDR3 loop spans 15 amino acids. Germline V CDR1 and CDR2: SGHTA, FQGNSA.

The genes are TRBV27 and TRBJ2-5; 9 positions match TRBD2. The last part of the DNA fits TRBJ2-7 better; the J call may be wrong. Germline V gene lookup returns CDR1 MNHEY and CDR2 SMNVEV (reference sequence). This CDR3 region has 15 residues. As DNA, the CDR3 is TGTGCCAGCAGTCAAGCGGGAGGTCTTACCTACGAGCAGTACTTC. Protein sequence: CASSQAGGLTYEQYF.

This clonotype was found a few times. The chain uses TRBV5-6 and TRBJ2-2; D is undetermined. This CDR3 is 14 amino acids long. V shed 4 bases and J shed 6 bases, with 13 bases lying between them. Germline assignment: CDR1 SGHDT and CDR2 YYEEEE. The CDR3 region has the DNA TGTGCCAGCAGCCTTAGATACAAGTCCGGGGAGCTGTTTTTT. Its protein is CASSLRYKSGELFF.

This chain connects TRBV28 to TRBJ2-5, with D tentatively TRBD1 (7 bases). This CDR3 is 17 amino acids long. Trimming stripped 1 base from V and 1 base from J, with 16 bases between. Germline CDR1 reads MDHEN; CDR2 reads SYDVKM. The CDR3 nucleotides read TGTGCCAGCAGTTTATTTGTTTTGCGGGACAGCCAAGAGACCCAGTACTTC. Amino acid sequence: CASSLFVLRDSQETQYF.

This rearrangement joins TRBV7-9 to TRBJ2-2, with 7 bases identical to TRBD2. V shed 6 bases and J 1 base; nucleotides not matched to a gene: 5. The CDR3 is 15 amino acids. The V gene's germline CDR1 is SEHNR and CDR2 FQNEAQ (reference sequence). In DNA, the CDR3 is TGTGCCAGCAGGTCGGGGAGGGGGAACACCGGGGAGCTGTTTTTT. Its translation is CASRSGRGNTGELFF.

This clonotype was counted only a few times. The V gene is TRBV7-2, the J gene TRBJ2-4; D may match TRBD1 or TRBD2 (6 bases each). The CDR3 is 13 residues long. Between the trimmed V and J ends, which lost 0 bases and 9 bases, there was a span of 9 bases. Germline V gene data show CDR1 as SGHTA and CDR2 as FQGNSA. The DNA of the CDR3 is TGTGCCAGCAGCTTAGCACAGGGAGGCATTCAGTACTTC. Encoded protein: CASSLAQGGIQYF. The full variable domain, rest sourced from reference TRBV7-2 and TRBJ2-4, is GAGVSQSPSNKVTEKGKDVELRCDPISGHTALYWYRQSLGQGLEFLIYFQGNSAPDKSGLPSDRFSAERTGGSVSTLTIQRTQQEDSAVYLCASSLAQGGIQYFGAGTRLSVL.

This clonotype was seen a few times. The chain couples TRBV18 to TRBJ2-5; either TRBD1 or TRBD2 may fit D (5 bases each). Trimming took off 6 bases at V and 2 bases at J, with 19 bases between the two ends. The V gene's germline CDR1 is KGHSH and CDR2 LQKENI. The CDR3 has 16 residues. As DNA, the CDR3 is TGTGCCAGCTCGAAAACGGGGACCGCGCCGCAAGAGACCCAGTACTTC. It yields the protein CASSKTGTAPQETQYF. Supplemented by reference TRBV18 and TRBJ2-5, the full variable domain reads NAGVMQNPRHLVRRRGQEARLRCSPMKGHSHVYWYRQLPEEGLKFMVYLQKENIIDESGMPKERFSAEFPKEGPSILRIQQVVRGDSAAYFCASSKTGTAPQETQYFGPGTRLLVL.

This clonotype turned up a few times. This chain uses TRBV7-2 with TRBJ2-5, with D perhaps being TRBD1 or TRBD2 (5 bases each). The last part of the DNA fits TRBJ2-7 better; the J call may be wrong. Germline lookup yields CDR1 SGHTA and CDR2 FQGNSA. This CDR3 has 14 residues. CDR3 amino acids: CASSRIQGAYEQYF. DNA for the CDR3: TGTGCCAGCAGCAGAATTCAGGGAGCCTACGAGCAGTACTTC.

The chain joins TRBV12-3 or TRBV12-4 to TRBJ2-3; 7 positions agree with TRBD1. V lost 2 bases to trimming and J lost 2 bases; unmatched junction nucleotides: 4. The length of the CDR3 is 15 residues. This CDR3 reads CASSLRTGHTDTQYF. The CDR3 nucleotides read TGTGCCAGCAGTTTAAGGACAGGACACACAGATACGCAGTATTTT.

This clonotype was seen ten or more times. This chain uses TRBV12-3 or TRBV12-4 with TRBJ2-5, with 8 positions matching TRBD2. J gave up 14 bases and V 1 base, and 6 bases lay outside the gene matches. The CDR3 length is 12 residues. The CDR3 spells CASSLEASGCYF. The DNA for the CDR3 is TGTGCCAGCAGTTTAGAGGCTAGCGGGTGTTACTTC.

This chain joins TRBV29-1 and TRBJ2-5; 8 bases map to TRBD1. Trimming at V came to 3 bases and at J to 7 bases, leaving 19 bases not matched to a gene. The CDR3 runs to 17 residues. Germline assignment: CDR1 SQVTM and CDR2 ANQGSEA. The CDR3 protein is CSVESADRASPIGTQYF. The CDR3 nucleotides read TGCAGCGTTGAGTCCGCGGACAGGGCGTCCCCCATCGGGACCCAGTACTTC.

The CDR3 DNA reads TGTGCCAGCAGCCCCGGAGGGTCTAGCGGGAGACATGAGCAGTTCTTC. Translated, it gives CASSPGGSSGRHEQFF. The chain couples TRBV3-1 to TRBJ2-1, with 10 positions matching TRBD2. The germline V gene has CDR1 LGHDT and CDR2 YNNKEL (reference sequence). This CDR3 comprises 16 residues. V trimming: 4 bases; J trimming: 8 bases; junction bases outside the gene matches: 11.

V gene TRBV20-1 combines with J gene TRBJ1-1; D not resolved. The CDR3 length is 13 residues. The ends were cut back, 6 bases at V and 6 bases at J, with 17 bases in the middle. Per germline, CDR1 DFQATT and CDR2 SNEGSKA (reference sequence). CDR3 bases: TGCAGTGCGCGGACCGGGAAGCTCCCTGAAGCTTTCTTT. The encoded protein is CSARTGKLPEAFF.

This chain joins TRBV9 and TRBJ2-3; possible D gene TRBD1, 6 bases. V lost 4 bases to trimming and J lost 0 bases, with 12 bases between them. There are 15 residues in the CDR3. Germline V CDR1 and CDR2: SGDLS, YYNGEE. The CDR3 DNA reads as TGTGCCAGCAGCCCCGGACAGTTTAGCACAGATACGCAGTATTTT. As protein: CASSPGQFSTDTQYF.

This clonotype was picked up a small number of times. V gene TRBV10-1 combines with J gene TRBJ2-2, with 8 bases fitting TRBD1. The V gene's germline CDR1 is WNHNN and CDR2 SYGVQD (reference sequence). The CDR3 runs 16 residues. Trimming cost V 2 bases and J 4 bases; bases outside gene matches: 6. CDR3 DNA: TGCGCCAGCAGTGAGGGCCCCGGGACAGGCACCGGGGAGCTGTTTTTT. Its translation: CASSEGPGTGTGELFF.

The V call is TRBV7-8, the J call TRBJ2-4; perhaps TRBD2 as D (6 bases). CDR3 size: 17 residues. Trimming removed 6 bases from V and 2 bases from J, with 20 bases in between. Germline V gene lookup returns CDR1 SGHVS and CDR2 FQNEAQ. CDR3: CASSTRGREPPKNIQYF. The CDR3 DNA reads as TGTGCCAGCAGTACAAGAGGACGGGAGCCGCCCAAAAACATTCAGTACTTC.

This clonotype was observed a handful of times. The chain employs TRBV12-3 or TRBV12-4 and TRBJ1-1, with D possibly TRBD1 on 5 matching bases. The CDR3 covers 13 residues. Between the trimmed V and J ends, which lost 6 bases and 5 bases, there was a span of 13 bases. The CDR3 coding sequence is TGTGCCAGCAGCCTAGGGGATGGGACTGAAGCTTTCTTT. Its translation: CASSLGDGTEAFF.

This chain joins TRBV29-1 and TRBJ2-1, with 10 bases identical to TRBD1. V lost 7 bases and J lost 4; bases outside the gene matches: 7. The CDR3 totals 14 residues. The germline CDR1 and CDR2 sequences are SQVTM and ANQGSEA. The CDR3 nucleotides are TGCAGCGCCGTGACAGGGGGCGCTTACAATGAGCAGTTCTTC. Its translation: CSAVTGGAYNEQFF.

This clonotype has more than one count but fewer than ten. The V gene is TRBV5-1, the J gene TRBJ2-7, with 13 bases aligning to TRBD2. CDR1 and CDR2 from the germline V gene are SGHRS and YFSETQ. The CDR3 is made up of 15 amino acids. V trimming: 2 bases; J trimming: 2 bases; junction bases outside the gene matches: 1. The CDR3 loop reads CASSFTSGRAYEQYF. DNA of the CDR3: TGCGCCAGCAGCTTTACTAGCGGGAGGGCCTACGAGCAGTACTTC.

This clonotype was observed at least ten times. This sequence joins TRBV29-1 and TRBJ1-1; maybe TRBD1 (6 bases). Germline-derived CDR1 and CDR2 are SQVTM and ANQGSEA. Trimming removed 4 bases at V and 4 bases at J, with 10 bases between. The CDR3 has 12 amino acids. CDR3 DNA sequence: TGCAGCGTTGGGCGGGGGCTCACTGAAGCTTTCTTT. It codes for CSVGRGLTEAFF.

This clonotype was detected only a few times. The chain employs TRBV6-2 or TRBV6-3 and TRBJ2-7, with D tentatively TRBD1 (5 bases). The CDR3 sequence is 14 residues long. Germline CDR1 and CDR2: MNHEY and SVGEGT. The V end lost 6 bases, the J end lost 3 bases, and 15 bases lay between the germline ends. The CDR3 nucleotides are TGTGCCAGCAGAGACAGTGTGAGTGGCTACGAGCAGTACTTC. It yields the protein CASRDSVSGYEQYF.

This clonotype has only a few counts. The CDR3 sequence: CASSVDRGAGDEQFF. CDR3 sequence (DNA): TGTGCCAGCAGCGTAGACCGGGGGGCCGGGGATGAGCAGTTCTTC. The chain couples TRBV9 to TRBJ2-5, with D possibly being TRBD2 (7 bases). TRBJ2-1 explains the end of the DNA better; the J call may be wrong. CDR1 and CDR2 from the germline V gene are SGDLS and YYNGEE. This CDR3 is 15 amino acids long.

This clonotype was detected only a few times. The CDR3 sequence is CSARDPASGQTGQYF. The DNA for the CDR3 is TGCAGTGCTAGAGATCCCGCGTCGGGGCAAACGGGGCAGTACTTC. This chain links TRBV20-1 with TRBJ2-7, with D perhaps assigned TRBD1 or TRBD2 (5 bases each). CDR1 DFQATT and CDR2 SNEGSKA come from the germline V gene (reference sequence). The CDR3 is 15 residues long. Trimming removed 0 bases from V and 9 bases from J, with 21 bases in between.

This clonotype has more than one count but fewer than ten. This chain links TRBV4-3 with TRBJ2-6; D gene uncertain. CDR1 and CDR2 from the germline V gene are LGHNA and YSLEER. The CDR3 sequence is 14 residues long. The ends were cut back, 2 bases at V and 4 bases at J, with 6 bases in the middle. The CDR3 protein is CASSQWSGANVLTF. CDR3 nucleotides: TGCGCCAGCAGCCAATGGTCCGGGGCCAACGTCCTGACTTTC.

The chain is built from TRBV6-2 or TRBV6-3 and TRBJ2-3; 7 bases agree with TRBD2. The CDR3 runs 12 residues. With 10 bases clipped from V and 2 bases from J, the junction kept 3 bases outside the gene matches. Per germline, CDR1 MNHEY and CDR2 SVGEGT. The CDR3: CATGLTTDTQYF. In DNA, the CDR3 is TGTGCCACGGGACTAACCACAGATACGCAGTATTTT.

The chain has TRBV7-9 and TRBJ2-5; D is unresolved. CDR3 length: 13 amino acids. The germline V and J ends were trimmed by 3 bases and 0 bases, with 5 bases remaining between them. Germline CDR1 reads SEHNR; CDR2 reads FQNEAQ (reference sequence). The CDR3 spells CASSFWNQETQYF. CDR3 nucleotides: TGTGCCAGCAGCTTTTGGAACCAAGAGACCCAGTACTTC.